One sample yielded the 20 T cell receptor beta chains listed below, sequenced in a study of cytomegalovirus exposure and HLA in healthy donors. PCR used 60 Vbeta primers and 13 Jbeta primers. Measured with immunoSEQ multiplex PCR; TCRdb has only the in-frame clones, and not every one. The sample holds about 170,000 clones, less than 80% seen once. Sequences were obtained from PBMCs. All receptors come from a man aged 35 to 55 in good health and CMV-seronegative.

The rearrangement joins TRBV10-3 to TRBJ2-1; 8 bases agree with TRBD2. V shed 10 bases, J shed 12 bases, and the junction held 20 bases outside the gene matches. The CDR3 is made up of 15 amino acids. The germline CDR1 and CDR2 sequences are ENHRY and SYGVKD. The CDR3 region is CATSLSGAGPMAQFF. The CDR3 region has the DNA TGTGCCACCTCCCTTAGCGGGGCGGGCCCAATGGCGCAGTTCTTC.

V is TRBV6-5 and J is TRBJ2-7, with TRBD1 as a possible D gene (6 bases). Germline V gene data show CDR1 as MNHEY and CDR2 as SVGAGI. The CDR3 has 15 residues. The ends were cut back, 7 bases at V and 0 bases at J, with 16 bases in the middle. The CDR3 coding sequence is TGTGCCAGCATTGCTGCCAGGGGATTCTCCTACGAGCAGTACTTC. Encoded protein: CASIAARGFSYEQYF.

Remarks on this clone: At the DNA level, this CDR3 is encoded by other sequences in the same sample as well. The rearrangement links TRBV5-8 to TRBJ2-3; 8 bases line up with TRBD2. This CDR3 region has 16 residues. CDR1 is SGHTS, CDR2 YDEGEE, per germline. The junction had 5 bases not matched to a gene; V was cut back by 0 bases and J by 2 bases. The CDR3 loop reads CASSLALAGYTDTQYF. CDR3 DNA: TGTGCCAGCAGCTTGGCCTTAGCGGGGTACACAGATACGCAGTATTTT.

V and J are TRBV10-2 and TRBJ2-5; 14 bases are shared with TRBD2. The CDR3 contains 17 residues. The trim removed 7 bases at V and 0 bases at J, leaving 7 bases unmatched. Germline V gene lookup returns CDR1 WSHSY and CDR2 SAAADI. The DNA of the CDR3 is TGCGCCAGCAATGGACTAGCGGGGGGCAAGTACCAAGAGACCCAGTACTTC. This translates into CASNGLAGGKYQETQYF.

The chain recombines TRBV11-3 with TRBJ2-1; possible D gene TRBD1, 6 bases. The V gene lost 5 bases and the J gene lost 8 bases, with 13 bases spanning the gap. Germline-derived CDR1 and CDR2 are SGHNT and YENEEA. The CDR3 consists of 13 residues. CDR3 sequence: CASSRTGYDEQFF. The CDR3 DNA follows: TGTGCCAGCAGCCGTACAGGGTACGATGAGCAGTTCTTC.

The V call is TRBV29-1, the J call TRBJ1-2; TRBD1 aligns across 7 bases. V lost 3 bases, J lost 6 bases, and 4 bases stayed unmatched. In germline, CDR1 is SQVTM, CDR2 ANQGSEA. The CDR3 sequence is 12 residues long. CDR3 protein: CSVDLQGHGYTF. DNA for the CDR3: TGCAGCGTTGACCTACAGGGGCATGGCTACACCTTC.

The CDR3 bases are TGTGCCAGCAGCCAGCTAGCGGTTAGCACAGATACGCAGTATTTT. Protein: CASSQLAVSTDTQYF. The genes are TRBV14 and TRBJ2-3; 7 bases are shared with TRBD2. This CDR3 contains 15 residues. J was trimmed by 0 bases and V by 3 bases; bases with no gene match: 3. The germline V gene has CDR1 SGHDN and CDR2 FVKESK.

To note about this clone: Additional DNA sequences in this sample encode the identical CDR3. V gene TRBV7-9 combines with J gene TRBJ1-2; possibly TRBD1 for D (6 bases). Trimming took off 5 bases at V and 5 bases at J, with 18 bases between the two ends. CDR3 size: 15 residues. Germline CDR1 is SEHNR and CDR2 is FQNEAQ (reference sequence). CDR3 in amino acids: CASSPGDLMGYGYTF. DNA of the CDR3: TGTGCCAGCAGCCCAGGGGATCTTATGGGATATGGCTACACCTTC.

The chain combines TRBV4-2 with TRBJ2-5; D perhaps matches TRBD1 (6 bases). This CDR3 spans 14 amino acids. Germline V CDR1 and CDR2: LGHNA, YNFKEQ. The V end was cut by 1 base, the J end by 5 bases, with 11 bases between. The CDR3 coding sequence is TGTGCCAGCAGCCAAGCCCAGGGGTGGGAGACCCAGTACTTC. It specifies CASSQAQGWETQYF.

The genes are TRBV18 and TRBJ2-5, with 8 nucleotides matching TRBD2. Germline V gives CDR1 KGHSH, CDR2 LQKENI. The CDR3 length is 14 residues. Losses at the gene ends were 5 bases for V and 3 bases for J; bases not matched to a gene: 5. CDR3 in DNA: TGTGCCAGCTCATGGACTAGCCCGGAAGAGACCCAGTACTTC. Protein: CASSWTSPEETQYF.

The count of this clone is one. The J gene is TRBJ2-1, the V gene TRBV15; D is possibly TRBD1 (6 bases). Trimming left V 5 bases short and J 5 bases short, with 13 bases between. Germline V CDR1 and CDR2: LNHNV, YYDKDF (reference sequence). The CDR3 length is 14 residues. The CDR3 spells CATSSRQADNEQFF. In DNA form, the CDR3 reads TGTGCCACCAGCTCGCGACAGGCAGACAATGAGCAGTTCTTC.

The chain couples TRBV18 to TRBJ2-2; 7 nucleotides line up with TRBD1. The trim removed 1 base at V and 7 bases at J, leaving 3 bases unmatched. Germline V gene data show CDR1 as KGHSH and CDR2 as LQKENI. This CDR3 region has 14 residues. CDR3: CASSPRTGVGELFF. CDR3 DNA sequence: TGTGCCAGCTCACCACGCACAGGGGTCGGGGAGCTGTTTTTT.

This clone was picked up a small number of times. The V gene is TRBV7-2, the J gene TRBJ2-3, with 8 nucleotides matching TRBD2. This CDR3 comprises 16 residues. After removal of 2 bases from V and 4 bases from J, the junction contained 8 bases not matched to a gene. In germline, CDR1 is SGHTA, CDR2 FQGNSA. In DNA form, the CDR3 reads TGTGCCAGCAGCTTAAGTCTAGCGGGTATGGCAGATACGCAGTATTTT. Its protein product is CASSLSLAGMADTQYF.

V and J are TRBV4-1 and TRBJ2-5; 12 nucleotides line up with TRBD2. V lost 4 bases to trimming and J lost 5 bases; unmatched junction nucleotides: 11. The CDR3 is 17 amino acids. CDR1 and CDR2 from the germline V gene are MGHRA and YSYEKL. CDR3 DNA: TGCGCCAGCAGCCTCCGACTAGCGGGAGCCACGGGGGAGACCCAGTACTTC. Translation: CASSLRLAGATGETQYF.

The V and J genes are TRBV6-6 and TRBJ1-4, with D maybe TRBD1 (6 bases). CDR1 is MNHNY and CDR2 is SVGAGI in the germline V gene (reference sequence). V gave up 8 bases and J gave up 4 bases, with 14 bases separating them. The CDR3 contains 14 residues. The CDR3, as DNA: TGTGCCAGCGGCCGGAACAGGGTTAATGAAAAACTGTTTTTT. Translating gives CASGRNRVNEKLFF.

The chain joins TRBV4-3 to TRBJ2-1, with TRBD2 as a possible D gene (6 bases). Between the trimmed V and J ends, which lost 4 bases and 5 bases, there was a span of 15 bases. This CDR3 is built from 15 residues. Germline V gene sequence: CDR1 LGHNA, CDR2 YSLEER. The chain's CDR3 is CASSRGAGIHNEQFF. DNA of the CDR3: TGCGCCAGCAGCCGGGGTGCGGGGATCCACAATGAGCAGTTCTTC.

The V call is TRBV29-1, the J call TRBJ2-7; 8 nucleotides match TRBD1. V dropped 7 bases and J dropped 6; count of bases not matched to a gene: 11. Germline values: CDR1 SQVTM, CDR2 ANQGSEA. CDR3 length: 13 amino acids. The CDR3 DNA reads as TGCAGCGCCGATCGGACAGGGAAGGGCGAGCAGTACTTC. Translating it yields CSADRTGKGEQYF.

This chain joins TRBV11-1 and TRBJ2-7; possibly TRBD2 for D (6 bases). V was trimmed by 5 bases and J by 3 bases, leaving 17 bases between them. CDR1 is SGHAT and CDR2 is FQDESV in the germline V gene (reference sequence). This CDR3 comprises 15 residues. Here the CDR3 DNA reads TGTGCCAGCAGCCGGGGGTCACAGTCGGACTACGAGCAGTACTTC. This encodes CASSRGSQSDYEQYF.

The J gene is TRBJ2-7, the V gene TRBV15, with D perhaps TRBD2 (5 bases). V lost 7 bases to trimming and J lost 3 bases, with 13 bases between them. From germline, CDR1 is LNHNV and CDR2 YYDKDF (reference sequence). The CDR3 totals 13 residues. CDR3 protein: CATKLGSGYEQYF. The CDR3 coding sequence is TGTGCCACCAAACTAGGCAGTGGCTACGAGCAGTACTTC.

The rearrangement joins TRBV6-6 to TRBJ1-5; 8 nucleotides line up with TRBD1. The CDR3 totals 14 residues. With V trimmed by 6 bases and J by 7 bases, 8 bases remained unmatched. CDR1 and CDR2 (germline): MNHNY, SVGAGI (reference sequence). The CDR3 spells CASSPGQGRQPQHF. CDR3 coding DNA: TGTGCCAGCAGCCCCGGACAGGGACGGCAGCCCCAGCATTTT.